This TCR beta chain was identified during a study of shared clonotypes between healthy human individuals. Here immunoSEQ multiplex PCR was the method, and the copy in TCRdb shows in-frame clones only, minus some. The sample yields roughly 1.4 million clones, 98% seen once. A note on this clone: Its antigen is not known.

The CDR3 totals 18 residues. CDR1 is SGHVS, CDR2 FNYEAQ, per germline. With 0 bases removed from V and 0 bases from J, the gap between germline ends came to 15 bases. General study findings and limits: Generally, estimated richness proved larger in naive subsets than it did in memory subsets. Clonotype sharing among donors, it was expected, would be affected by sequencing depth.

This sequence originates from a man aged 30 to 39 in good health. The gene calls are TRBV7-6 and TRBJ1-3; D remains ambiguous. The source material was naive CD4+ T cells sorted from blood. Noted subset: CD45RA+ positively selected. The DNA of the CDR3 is TGTGCCAGCAGCTTAGCGTCACCGACTCGGATCTCTGGAAACACCATATATTTT. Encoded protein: CASSLASPTRISGNTIYF.